What follows are 12 T cell receptor beta chains derived from one specimen sequenced in a study of beta chain features in type 1 diabetes. Sequencing targeted expressed TCRB transcripts, as all isolated RNA had been reverse transcribed. The data were produced by immunoSEQ multiplex PCR, yet TCRdb's version contains in-frame clones alone and is incomplete. The sample lists fewer than 110,000 clones, around 30% occurring once. Study-wide results and caveats: Within each of all four CD4+ subsets, Type 1 diabetes patients had TCRB CDR3s that were moderately but significantly shorter.

These receptors' antigens are unknown. The sample was central memory CD4+ T cells from blood. These receptors came from a woman aged 18-29 years with type 1 diabetes.

The chain is built from TRBV28 and TRBJ2-5; the match to TRBD2 covers 7 bases. The V gene's germline CDR1 is MDHEN and CDR2 SYDVKM. The CDR3 runs to 13 residues. Trimming cost V 4 bases and J 3 bases; bases outside gene matches: 2. This CDR3 is CASSSAGEETQYF. Here the CDR3 DNA reads TGTGCCAGCAGTTCTGCGGGAGAAGAGACCCAGTACTTC.

This clone has at least ten counts. V gene TRBV4-3 combines with J gene TRBJ2-3; possible D gene TRBD2, 6 bases. V was clipped by 4 bases and J by 2 bases, with 10 bases between them. The CDR3 runs 14 residues. CDR1 is LGHNA and CDR2 is YSLEER in the germline V gene. The CDR3 DNA sequence: TGCGCCAGCAGCCCGGACTATTACACAGATACGCAGTATTTT. Encoded protein: CASSPDYYTDTQYF.

The chain joins TRBV7-2 to TRBJ1-2; perhaps TRBD1 as D (6 bases). CDR3 length: 14 residues. Germline CDR1 and CDR2: SGHTA and FQGNSA. The V end lost 3 bases, the J end lost 4 bases, and 12 bases lay between the germline ends. Written as DNA, the CDR3 is TGTGCCAGCAGCTTCCGACAGGAGACCTATGGCTACACCTTC. It codes for CASSFRQETYGYTF.

This clone was observed a single time. The rearrangement uses TRBV7-7 and TRBJ2-7, with a possible D match to TRBD2 (5 bases). The V gene's germline CDR1 is SSHAT and CDR2 FNYEAQ (reference sequence). Between the trimmed V and J ends, which lost 0 bases and 3 bases, there was a span of 6 bases. The CDR3 contains 13 residues. The CDR3 protein is CASSLAEGYEQYF. The DNA of the CDR3 is TGTGCCAGCAGCTTAGCTGAGGGCTACGAGCAGTACTTC.

This clone was observed a few times. This rearrangement joins TRBV27 to TRBJ2-4, with D perhaps TRBD2 (6 bases). This CDR3 comprises 16 residues. Germline CDR1 MNHEY, CDR2 SMNVEV (reference sequence). Deletions cut 5 bases from V and 1 base from J, with 15 bases between. CDR3 region: CASSGADYWAKNIQYF. CDR3 bases: TGTGCCAGCAGTGGCGCGGACTATTGGGCCAAAAACATTCAGTACTTC.

The rearrangement uses TRBV19 and TRBJ1-5; maybe TRBD1 (5 bases). The length of the CDR3 is 13 residues. Trimming shortened V by 1 base and J by 4 bases, and 5 bases separated the two germline ends. The germline V gene encodes CDR1 LNHDA and CDR2 SQIVND (reference sequence). For the CDR3, the DNA is TGTGCCAGTAGTATAGCAGGGAATCAGCCCCAGCATTTT. This encodes CASSIAGNQPQHF.

The J gene is TRBJ1-2, the V gene TRBV27; 10 bases line up with TRBD1. The CDR3 is 16 amino acids. The J segment lost 3 bases and the V segment lost 5 bases, leaving 9 bases of the junction unmatched. The germline CDR1 and CDR2 sequences are MNHEY and SMNVEV (reference sequence). The CDR3 region has the DNA TGTGCCAGCAGTCCCCTAGGACAGGGGGTCGACTATGGCTACACCTTC. Its translation is CASSPLGQGVDYGYTF.

V usage is TRBV25-1 and J usage is TRBJ1-3, with D possibly matching TRBD1 (5 bases). This CDR3 contains 14 residues. V was shortened by 3 bases and J by 2 bases, with 8 bases between the two germline ends. Germline V gives CDR1 MGHDK, CDR2 SYGVNS. The CDR3 sequence: CASSDQGPGNTIYF. The CDR3 nucleotides read TGTGCCAGCAGTGACCAGGGCCCTGGAAACACCATATATTTT.

This chain connects TRBV5-6 to TRBJ2-3, with TRBD1 identical over 11 bases. CDR3 length: 15 residues. Germline V gene sequence: CDR1 SGHDT, CDR2 YYEEEE. With 4 bases clipped from V and 5 bases from J, the junction kept 6 bases outside the gene matches. The CDR3 spells CASSPDRGREDTQYF. For the CDR3, the DNA is TGTGCCAGCAGCCCGGACAGGGGGCGTGAAGATACGCAGTATTTT. The full variable domain, with the rest looked up from reference TRBV5-6 and TRBJ2-3, is DAGVTQSPTHLIKTRGQQVTLRCSPKSGHDTVSWYQQALGQGPQFIFQYYEEEERQRGNFPDRFSGHQFPNYSSELNVNALLLGDSALYLCASSPDRGREDTQYFGPGTRLTVL.

This chain uses TRBV2 with TRBJ2-5; D perhaps matches TRBD2 (5 bases). Germline loops: CDR1 SNHLY, CDR2 FYNNEI. The CDR3 is made up of 13 amino acids. Deletions cut 6 bases from V and 1 base from J, with 9 bases between. This CDR3 reads CASRPGIQETQYF. In DNA, the CDR3 is TGTGCCAGCAGACCGGGGATCCAAGAGACCCAGTACTTC.

About this clone itself: Other DNA sequences in this sample translate to the same CDR3. The V gene is TRBV7-2, the J gene TRBJ1-1, with TRBD1 matching over 7 bases. Trimming cost V 5 bases and J 1 base; bases outside gene matches: 1. The CDR3 has 13 amino acids. CDR1 is SGHTA, CDR2 FQGNSA, per germline. The CDR3 coding sequence is TGTGCCAGCAGCCGACAGGGGAACACTGAAGCTTTCTTT. The encoded protein is CASSRQGNTEAFF. The full variable domain, with the rest looked up from reference TRBV7-2 and TRBJ1-1, is GAGVSQSPSNKVTEKGKDVELRCDPISGHTALYWYRQSLGQGLEFLIYFQGNSAPDKSGLPSDRFSAERTGGSVSTLTIQRTQQEDSAVYLCASSRQGNTEAFFGQGTRLTVV.

The rearrangement uses TRBV4-1 and TRBJ2-4, with a tentative D call TRBD1 (7 bases). This CDR3 is built from 16 residues. The V end was cut by 1 base, the J end by 7 bases, with 17 bases between. Per germline, CDR1 MGHRA and CDR2 YSYEKL. This CDR3 is CASSQGQGTGGNIQYF. In nucleotides, the CDR3 is TGCGCCAGCAGCCAAGGACAGGGAACTGGGGGGAACATTCAGTACTTC.